This entry lists 5 T cell receptor beta chains sequenced from one sample in a study of response to subunit inactivated influenza vaccine. One entry per CDR3 protein results from TCRdb running MiXCR on the RT-PCR reads. Here the sample spans more than 500,000 distinct CDR3 sequences, about 11% being singletons. This sample was shared with a second study, whose subject was T cells expressing NK-cell markers. That work contributes: Libraries used 5'RACE template switching adding universal primer site and UMIs.

This material consisted of PBMCs from blood, taken on the day of vaccination. These receptors were taken from a middle-aged man who received an inactivated influenza vaccine.

In this sample, this clonotype turned up a few times. The chain combines TRBV11-2 with TRBJ2-7; D is uncertain. Germline V lookup: CDR1 SGHAT, CDR2 FQNNGV. V was cut by 7 bases and J by 4 bases, with 11 bases left in between. The CDR3 spans 12 residues. The CDR3 is CASNHRAYEQYF. CDR3 coding DNA: TGTGCCAGCAACCATCGGGCATACGAGCAGTACTTC. Drawing the rest from reference TRBV11-2 and TRBJ2-7, the complete variable domain is EAGVAQSPRYKIIEKRQSVAFWCNPISGHATLYWYQQILGQGPKLLIQFQNNGVVDDSQLPKDRFSAERLKGVDSTLKIQPAKLEDSAVYLCASNHRAYEQYFGPGTRLTVT.

This clonotype was picked up a small number of times. The rearrangement links TRBV3-1 to TRBJ2-4, with 8 bases identical to TRBD2. The CDR3 extends over 15 amino acids. The V segment lost 4 bases and the J segment 8 bases; nucleotides outside the gene matches: 10. Per germline, CDR1 LGHDT and CDR2 YNNKEL (reference sequence). The CDR3: CASSRNLAGIDIQYF. CDR3 DNA: TGTGCCAGCAGCCGAAATTTAGCGGGAATTGACATTCAGTACTTC.

This clonotype was seen only a few times. Here the CDR3 DNA reads TGCAGTGCCTCCCCGCCCTTCGGGACTAGTGCCCTTACGAATGAGCAGTTCTTC. It is translated as CSASPPFGTSALTNEQFF. The V and J genes are TRBV20-1 and TRBJ2-1, with 8 bases identical to TRBD2. From germline, CDR1 is DFQATT and CDR2 SNEGSKA (reference sequence). This CDR3 spans 18 amino acids. The trim removed 6 bases at V and 7 bases at J, leaving 23 bases unmatched.

A few counts support this clonotype. This chain connects TRBV10-3 to TRBJ1-1, with a tentative D call TRBD1 (5 bases). The germline V gene encodes CDR1 ENHRY and CDR2 SYGVKD. This CDR3 has 11 amino acids. Trimming cost V 3 bases and J 11 bases, with 10 bases left between them. DNA for the CDR3: TGTGCCATCAGTGATCCGGGACCGGCTTTCTTT. Translation: CAISDPGPAFF.

Concerning this clonotype: A much larger clone lies one base from this, so it may be a read error. This chain uses TRBV12-3 or TRBV12-4 with TRBJ2-5, with no clear D. With 5 bases removed from V and 5 bases from J, the gap between germline ends came to 15 bases. The CDR3 is 14 residues long. The CDR3 is CASSPGPKRETQYF. As DNA, the CDR3 is TGTGCCAGCAGTCCAGGACCGAAGAGGGAGACCCAGTACTTC.